This T cell receptor (beta chain) was sequenced in a study of cytomegalovirus exposure and HLA in healthy donors. Study as a whole: A prior analysis found about 120 million unique TCR beta sequences from some 200 million T cells.

Points from the study as a whole: The study labeled fewer than 200 TCR beta chains cytomegalovirus-associated. With later analysis, a missense DCLRE1C variant became linked to TCR beta V- and J-gene trimming.

Vbeta (60) and Jbeta (13) primers were used in the PCR. This table comes from immunoSEQ multiplex PCR, and its TCRdb copy is limited to in-frame clones, with some not included. Counted here are around 200,000 clones, around three quarters occurring once; the ten biggest clones make up 1.6%. Between the trimmed V and J ends, which lost 0 bases and 4 bases, there was a span of 15 bases. The CDR3 contains 16 residues. Looked up from germline, CDR1 is MGHRA and CDR2 is YSYEKL. Points on this clone: Its matching antigen is unknown.

The clonotype comes from a woman in her late teens or twenties in good health and CMV-seronegative. The chain recombines TRBV4-1 with TRBJ1-1; no definite D call. The specimen was PBMCs. CDR3 nucleotide sequence: TGCGCCAGCAGCCAAGATCTCTCGGTGCTTTCCACTGAAGCTTTCTTT. Protein sequence: CASSQDLSVLSTEAFF.